The rows below give T cell receptor beta chains drawn from one sample of a study of blood T cell repertoires in COVID-19. Data came from immunoSEQ multiplex PCR; TCRdb stores just in-frame clones and leaves some out. Among hundreds of thousands of clones listed, 75% to 90% were seen once. Specimen: PBMCs or T cells enriched from blood (not recorded which). These receptors were obtained from a man aged 25-45 years who had recovered from COVID-19. Each CDR3 is given with its conserved first and last residue. The D gene is left open where the match is weak. Clone sizes are given selectively: once, few, many, or a class where the clone is expanded.

TRBJ1-5 | - | - | 15 | TRBV27 | CASSPAGESNQPQHF
TRBJ1-1 | - | - | 12 | TRBV19 | CASSGQRGEAFF
TRBJ2-2 | TRBD1 | - | 16 | TRBV3-1/TRBV3-2 | CASSRHGTGVSGELFF
TRBJ2-1 | - | - | 18 | TRBV30 | CAWSGSDGPRPSYNEQFF
TRBJ2-1 | - | - | 16 | TRBV4-2 | CASSQPHRDTHNEQFF
TRBJ2-1 | TRBD2 | - | 12 | TRBV6-5 | CASGSGSGEQFF
TRBJ1-3 | TRBD1 | - | 16 | TRBV19 | CASRWLQGNTGNTIYF
TRBJ2-2 | - | - | 13 | TRBV19 | CAIKQGSTGELFF
TRBJ1-1 | TRBD1 | - | 11 | TRBV10-3 | CAISTGDEAFF
TRBJ2-7 | TRBD2 | - | 16 | TRBV11-2 | CASSLVLSGNGYQQYF
TRBJ2-1 | - | - | 10 | TRBV29-1 | CSGTYNEQFF
TRBJ2-7 | - | - | 12 | TRBV9 | CASSHLGDEQYF
TRBJ2-7 | TRBD2 | - | 14 | TRBV28 | CASSRRLAGGEQYF
TRBJ2-7 | TRBD2 | once | 14 | TRBV18 | CASSPPGTSYEQYF
TRBJ2-2 | TRBD2 | - | 15 | TRBV9 | CASSWTSGNTGELFF
TRBJ2-5 | - | - | 16 | TRBV7-9 | CASSLSRQTYQETQYF
TRBJ2-2 | - | - | 14 | TRBV2 | CASTSTGNTGELFF
TRBJ2-1 | - | - | 14 | TRBV28 | CASRPFVQGNEQFF
TRBJ2-2 | - | - | 14 | TRBV9 | CASSVAPQSGELFF
TRBJ1-5 | - | - | 13 | TRBV5-5 | CASRRTLNQPQHF
TRBJ2-7 | TRBD1 | - | 14 | TRBV7-9 | CASSFSGQGGEQYF
TRBJ2-7 | - | - | 13 | TRBV12-3/TRBV12-4 | CASRAIRSYEQYF
TRBJ2-7 | - | - | 12 | TRBV3-1/TRBV3-2 | CASSQYSYEQYF
TRBJ1-2 | - | - | 12 | TRBV29-1 | CSVDSPPYGYTF
TRBJ1-5 | - | - | 15 | TRBV30 | CAWTPTGRLFQPQHF
TRBJ1-2 | TRBD1 | - | 11 | TRBV20-1 | CSIRGPYGYTF
TRBJ1-1 | TRBD1 | once | 16 | TRBV18 | CASSLGTGGLNTEAFF
TRBJ2-7 | TRBD2 | - | 14 | TRBV11-2 | CASSLGLAGSEQYF
TRBJ2-7 | TRBD1 | - | 15 | TRBV28 | CASSKQGAWAYEQYF
TRBJ1-3 | TRBD1 | - | 18 | TRBV28 | CATTLLTGGETPGNTIYF
TRBJ1-4 | TRBD1 | - | 14 | TRBV19 | CASSRQGAEEKLFF
TRBJ2-1 | TRBD2 | - | 16 | TRBV15 | CATSRDRVAGVNEQFF
TRBJ1-2 | - | - | 12 | TRBV30 | CAWRIPSEIHTF
TRBJ1-5 | - | - | 17 | TRBV21-1 | CASSKRGTGPLEQPQHF
TRBJ2-1 | - | - | 16 | TRBV11-2 | CASSLTGDSAYNEQFF
TRBJ2-3 | TRBD2 | once | 17 | TRBV5-1 | CASSPGLAGGPRDTQYF
TRBJ1-1 | - | - | 13 | TRBV7-2 | CASSFYGNTEAFF
TRBJ1-2 | TRBD1 | - | 13 | TRBV28 | CASRGQGVRGYTF
TRBJ1-2 | TRBD1 | - | 15 | TRBV9 | CASSVGTGGDYGYTF
TRBJ1-2 | - | - | 19 | TRBV28 | CASSTPAAAPPEANYGYTF
TRBJ1-3 | - | - | 15 | TRBV19 | CASSIGQRSGNTIYF
TRBJ1-3 | - | - | 15 | TRBV19 | CASSADRISGNTIYF
TRBJ2-2 | TRBD2 | once | 14 | TRBV9 | CASSVEAGVGELFF
TRBJ2-7 | - | - | 16 | TRBV5-1 | CASSLVGQKISYEQYF
TRBJ1-6 | TRBD1 | - | 15 | TRBV7-6 | CASSFGQGANSPLHF
TRBJ1-5 | - | - | 16 | TRBV6-2/TRBV6-3 | CASSLRGGASNQPQHF
TRBJ2-7 | - | - | 13 | TRBV28 | CASSLRRRYEQYF
TRBJ2-2 | TRBD2 | - | 15 | TRBV7-9 | CASSQGTSGTGELFF
TRBJ2-2 | - | few | 19 | TRBV7-6 | CASSPGQGLAGLFAGELFF
TRBJ2-1 | - | - | 14 | TRBV6-5 | CASSPSRGHNEQFF